Listed below are T cell receptor beta chains from one sample, sequenced in a study of beta chain features in type 1 diabetes. Clones were sequenced by immunoSEQ multiplex PCR, and TCRdb holds only the in-frame ones, with some missing. In the table there are 130,000 to 150,000 clones, 10% to 15% of which are singletons. Source material: central memory CD4+ T cells from blood. The receptors were sampled from a man aged 18 to 30 with type 1 diabetes. CDR3s include the opening cysteine and the closing phenylalanine or tryptophan. The D gene is left open where the match is weak. Clone sizes are given selectively: once, few, many, or a class where the clone is expanded.

size	V	J	D	DNA	CDR3
many	TRBV5-1	TRBJ1-1	.	TGCGCCAGCAGCTTAACAGGTTGGAACACTGAAGCTTTCTTT	CASSLTGWNTEAFF
few	TRBV4-2	TRBJ2-2	.	TGTGCCAGCAGCCAAGACGGAACCGGGGAGCTGTTTTTT	CASSQDGTGELFF
few	TRBV10-1	TRBJ2-5	TRBD1	TGCGCCAGCAGTGAGTCTGGGGCAGGGGGAGAGACCCAGTACTTC	CASSESGAGGETQYF
few	TRBV6-6	TRBJ1-1	TRBD1	TGTGCCAGCAGCCCTACCGACAGGGCTGAAGCTTTCTTT	CASSPTDRAEAFF
few	TRBV7-9	TRBJ2-7	.	TGTGCCAGCAGTAATACGGTCGCCCTCTCCTACGAGCAGTACTTC	CASSNTVALSYEQYF
.	TRBV28	TRBJ2-7	.	TGTGCCAGCAGTCCTTCAGGATCTGGTCCCTACGAGCAGTACTTC	CASSPSGSGPYEQYF
.	TRBV6-6	TRBJ2-5	TRBD2	TGTGCCACCCAACTAGCGGGGCCCCAAGAGACCCAGTACTTC	CATQLAGPQETQYF
.	TRBV27	TRBJ1-4	TRBD1	TGTGCCAGCAGTAGTCCAGGGGGCGAGGGTGAAAAACTGTTTTTT	CASSSPGGEGEKLFF
many	TRBV7-2	TRBJ2-4	.	TGTGCCAGCACTGTTTTAGCCAAAAACATTCAGTACTTC	CASTVLAKNIQYF
.	TRBV27	TRBJ2-5	TRBD1	TGTGCCAGCGGACCGACAGGGGAAGAGACCCAGTACTTC	CASGPTGEETQYF
.	TRBV18	TRBJ2-5	.	TGTGCCAGCTCACCCCAAGAGACCCAGTACTTC	CASSPQETQYF
few	TRBV19	TRBJ1-5	.	TGTGCCAGTAGTACCCTTGGGACGTTGGGGCCCCAGCATTTT	CASSTLGTLGPQHF
.	TRBV2	TRBJ1-2	.	TGTGCCAGCACTGAGGGGAGTACAGCTACATATGGCTACACCTTC	CASTEGSTATYGYTF
few	TRBV4-2	TRBJ2-1	TRBD1	TGTGCCAGTCAGGGACAGGGGAACAATGAGCAGTTCTTC	CASQGQGNNEQFF
few	TRBV13	TRBJ1-1	.	TGTGCCAGCAAACCCCGGAGAGGTGCCACTGAAGCTTTCTTT	CASKPRRGATEAFF
few	TRBV29-1	TRBJ1-2	.	TGCAGCGTTGGGGGTGCAGGCTATGGCTACACCTTC	CSVGGAGYGYTF
.	TRBV4-1	TRBJ2-5	TRBD1	TGCGCCAGCAGCCTAGGACAGGCCAAAGAGACCCAGTACTTC	CASSLGQAKETQYF
many	TRBV18	TRBJ2-3	TRBD2	TGTGCCAGCTCACTTAGCGGGGGGCGCACAGATACGCAGTATTTT	CASSLSGGRTDTQYF
few	TRBV6-1	TRBJ1-5	.	TGTGCCCTGGGGGGGCCCAATCAGCCCCAGCATTTT	CALGGPNQPQHF
few	TRBV7-2	TRBJ2-5	TRBD2	TGTGCCAGCAGCTTAAGAAGCGGGGGCCTCCAAGAGACCCAGTACTTC	CASSLRSGGLQETQYF
few	TRBV28	TRBJ1-1	.	TGTGCCAGCAGTTTATCCGTGAACACTGAAGCTTTCTTT	CASSLSVNTEAFF
few	TRBV28	TRBJ2-7	.	TGTGCCAGCACTCTGCGACACGGGGTTGCCTACGAGCAGTACTTC	CASTLRHGVAYEQYF
.	TRBV7-2	TRBJ1-1	.	TGTGCCAGCAGCCCCATGGTTTCCCAATCGAACACTGAAGCTTTCTTT	CASSPMVSQSNTEAFF
few	TRBV19	TRBJ2-1	TRBD2	TGTGCCAGTAGTAAGAGCGGGGGGGCCACGGAGCAGTTCTTC	CASSKSGGATEQFF
.	TRBV10-3	TRBJ2-7	.	TGTGCCATCAGTGAGTCGGGAACGGAGGAGCAGTACTTC	CAISESGTEEQYF
.	TRBV5-1	TRBJ2-7	.	TGCGCCAGCGGCGGAGGGGCAGGATACTCCTACGAGCAGTACTTC	CASGGGAGYSYEQYF
many	TRBV7-2	TRBJ1-4	.	TGTGCCAGCAGCTTAGGTCGGGAAAAACTGTTTTTT	CASSLGREKLFF
.	TRBV30	TRBJ1-2	.	TGTGCCTGGAGCCCAAAGATTTATGGCTACACCTTC	CAWSPKIYGYTF
.	TRBV11-1	TRBJ1-1	.	TGTGCCAGCAGCTTATTGGAGGACACTGAAGCTTTCTTT	CASSLLEDTEAFF
many	TRBV29-1	TRBJ1-2	TRBD1	TGCAGCGTGGCTCGGAGGACAGGGGAGGGCTACACCTTC	CSVARRTGEGYTF
few	TRBV30	TRBJ2-7	TRBD1	TGTGCCTGGAGTCCTATCTCCGGGGGGACAGGGGCCTACGAGCAGTACTTC	CAWSPISGGTGAYEQYF
.	TRBV5-1	TRBJ2-7	.	TGCGCCAGCAGCTCGGGCCCCACCTCCTACGAGCAGTACTTC	CASSSGPTSYEQYF
.	TRBV15	TRBJ2-1	TRBD1	TGTGCCACCAGCAGAGAGGGACAGGGCTACAATGAGCAGTTCTTC	CATSREGQGYNEQFF
few	TRBV15	TRBJ1-5	.	TGTGCCACCAGCAGAGAAACCGGGCATCAGCCCCAGCATTTT	CATSRETGHQPQHF
few	TRBV2	TRBJ2-2	.	TGTGCCAGCAGTGAAAGGCAGGTCCCCGGGGAGCTGTTTTTT	CASSERQVPGELFF
few	TRBV7-6	TRBJ2-5	.	TGTGCCAGCAGCTTAGGGGGATCCCGGGAGACCCAGTACTTC	CASSLGGSRETQYF
.	TRBV10-3	TRBJ1-4	.	TGTGCCATCAGTAGGGAAGGGGAAAAACTGTTTTTT	CAISREGEKLFF
.	TRBV30	TRBJ1-4	.	TGTGCCTGGACCGCCGGGACATCTAATGAAAAACTGTTTTTT	CAWTAGTSNEKLFF
many	TRBV7-2	TRBJ2-6	.	TGTGCCAGCAGCTTAAAGGGCTCTGGGGCCAACGTCCTGACTTTC	CASSLKGSGANVLTF
.	TRBV25-1	TRBJ2-1	.	TGTGCCAGCAGTGGACACCTGGAGCAGTTCTTC	CASSGHLEQFF
many	TRBV2	TRBJ2-5	.	TGTGCCAGCAAGGAGGGCACCCAAGAGACCCAGTACTTC	CASKEGTQETQYF
few	TRBV6-6	TRBJ1-5	.	TGTGCCAGCACCGAGATGGACAGTAGCAATCAGCCCCAGCATTTT	CASTEMDSSNQPQHF
.	TRBV6-6	TRBJ1-2	.	TGTGCCAGCATGTGGAGGGGTGAGGACGGCTACACCTTC	CASMWRGEDGYTF